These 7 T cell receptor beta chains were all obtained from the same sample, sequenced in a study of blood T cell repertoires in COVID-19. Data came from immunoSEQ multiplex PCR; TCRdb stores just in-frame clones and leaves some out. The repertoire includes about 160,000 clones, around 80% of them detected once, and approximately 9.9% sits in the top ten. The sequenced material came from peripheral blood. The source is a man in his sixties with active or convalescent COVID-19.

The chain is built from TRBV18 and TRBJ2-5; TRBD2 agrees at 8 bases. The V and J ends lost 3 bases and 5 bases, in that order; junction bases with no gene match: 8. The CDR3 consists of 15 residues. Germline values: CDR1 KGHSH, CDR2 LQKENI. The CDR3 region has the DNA TGTGCCAGCTCACCGAGCGGGAGACTCCGGGAGACCCAGTACTTC. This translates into CASSPSGRLRETQYF.

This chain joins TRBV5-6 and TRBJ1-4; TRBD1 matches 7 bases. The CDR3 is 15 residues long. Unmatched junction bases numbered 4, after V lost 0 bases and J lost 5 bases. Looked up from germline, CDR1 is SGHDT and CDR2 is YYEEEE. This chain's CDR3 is CASSLAATGNEKLFF. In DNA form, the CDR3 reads TGTGCCAGCAGCTTGGCCGCGACAGGGAATGAAAAACTGTTTTTT.

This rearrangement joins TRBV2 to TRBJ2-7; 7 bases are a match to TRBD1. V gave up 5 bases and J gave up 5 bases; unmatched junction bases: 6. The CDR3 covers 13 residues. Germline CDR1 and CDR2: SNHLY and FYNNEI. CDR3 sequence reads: CASSPGGLNEQYF. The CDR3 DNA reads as TGTGCCAGCAGTCCAGGGGGATTAAACGAGCAGTACTTC.

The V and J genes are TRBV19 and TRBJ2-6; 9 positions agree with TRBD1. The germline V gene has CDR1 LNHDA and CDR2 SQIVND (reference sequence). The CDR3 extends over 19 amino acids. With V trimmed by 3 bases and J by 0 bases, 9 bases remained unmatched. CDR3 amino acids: CASSMGQGYSFSGANVLTF. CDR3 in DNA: TGTGCCAGTAGTATGGGACAGGGCTACTCCTTCTCTGGGGCCAACGTCCTGACTTTC.

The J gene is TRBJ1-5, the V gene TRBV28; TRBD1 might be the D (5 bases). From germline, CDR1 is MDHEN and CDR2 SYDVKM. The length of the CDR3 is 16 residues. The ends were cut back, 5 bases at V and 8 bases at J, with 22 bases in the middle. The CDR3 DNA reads TGTGCCAGCAGTCGGGCGACCTCAGGGATAAGGGAGCCCCAGCATTTT. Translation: CASSRATSGIREPQHF.

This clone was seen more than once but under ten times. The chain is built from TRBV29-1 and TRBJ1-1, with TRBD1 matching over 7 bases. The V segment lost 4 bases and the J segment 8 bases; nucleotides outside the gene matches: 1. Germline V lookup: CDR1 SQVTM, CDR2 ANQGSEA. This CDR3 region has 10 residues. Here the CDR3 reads CSVAGGEAFF. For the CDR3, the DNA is TGCAGCGTTGCAGGGGGAGAAGCTTTCTTT.

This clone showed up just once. The CDR3 nucleotides read TGTGCCAGTAGGGACAGGGGAGTAGGCAATGAGCAGTTCTTC. Translating gives CASRDRGVGNEQFF. The chain has TRBV19 and TRBJ2-1, with 9 bases matching TRBD1. CDR1 and CDR2 from the germline V gene are LNHDA and SQIVND (reference sequence). This CDR3 has 14 amino acids. Germline trimming cut 6 bases from V and 6 bases from J; bases unmatched to any gene: 6.